This TCR beta chain was identified in a study of tumor and adjacent non-tumor tissue in lung cancer. Overall study context: The cohort had about twelve adenocarcinoma, 2 squamous cell and 1 small cell patients. The study, taken as a whole, reports: In normal lung, the top 100 clones were significantly more dominant than in tumor.

This sample's RNA came from whole unsorted tissue. TCRbeta libraries were built with three rounds of nested PCR, modified from ARM-PCR. TCRdb redid the calling of the multiplex PCR reads with MiXCR, one entry per CDR3 protein. The data contain around 210,000 distinct CDR3 sequences, around 71% of them singletons. The CDR3 is made up of 13 amino acids. V gave up 9 bases and J gave up 1 base, with 12 bases separating them. CDR1 and CDR2 (germline): LGHNA, YNFKEQ. This clonotype was observed a few times. The antigen is unknown. Material for sequencing was lung tumor tissue. The clonotype comes from a man between 60 and 75 years old with non-small cell lung cancer. J is TRBJ1-1 and V is TRBV4-2; weak D call: TRBD1 (5 bases). The CDR3 sequence is CASRRGENTEAFF. In DNA, the CDR3 is TGTGCCAGTAGGCGGGGGGAGAACACTGAAGCTTTCTTT.